This T cell receptor beta chain was identified in a study of T cell responses to AZD1222 COVID-19 vaccine. Study-level points and caveats: Repertoire collection took place solely once the T cell response had peaked. Among spike-specific TCRs, nearly half reportedly target unmutated variant regions. Only a handful of AZD1222 recipients, six or seven in all, had baseline seropositivity. Donor demographics were predominantly white British with a female majority; clonal diversity may be underestimated.

Data came from immunoSEQ multiplex PCR; TCRdb stores just in-frame clones and leaves some out. The sample contains 100,000 or so clones, about 87% of which appear only once. Note on this clone: As yet, its antigen is unknown.

The receptor was isolated from an adult in good health. The material was peripheral blood, obtained on day 0 of AZD1222 vaccination.

Here the CDR3 DNA reads TGTGCCAGCAGTGAAATGGGGCAGGTGAATTCACCCCTCCACTTT. Translating it yields CASSEMGQVNSPLHF. This chain uses TRBV6-1 with TRBJ1-6, with D perhaps TRBD1 (5 bases). CDR1 and CDR2 from the germline V gene are MNHNS and SASEGT. This CDR3 region has 15 residues. With 2 bases removed from V and 7 bases from J, the gap between germline ends came to 12 bases.